This TCR beta chain was sequenced for a study of cytomegalovirus exposure and HLA in healthy donors. J lost 1 base, V lost 6 bases, and 4 bases had no gene match. Germline CDR1 and CDR2: MDHEN and SYDVKM. The length of the CDR3 is 14 residues. The PCR had 60 Vbeta and 13 Jbeta primers. Sequencing was performed with immunoSEQ multiplex PCR; in TCRdb, only in-frame clones are kept and a portion is missing. The sample lists about 190,000 clones, 77% occurring once. The J gene is TRBJ1-1, the V gene TRBV28; 8 bases match TRBD1. The sequenced sample was PBMCs. The sequence was collected from a woman aged 30 to 39 in good health and CMV-seropositive. The CDR3 loop is CASSLTGGNTEAFF. CDR3 coding DNA: TGTGCCAGCAGCTTAACAGGGGGGAACACTGAAGCTTTCTTT. Filled out from reference TRBV28 and TRBJ1-1, the complete variable domain reads DVKVTQSSRYLVKRTGEKVFLECVQDMDHENMFWYRQDPGLGLRLIYFSYDVKMKEKGDIPEGYSVSREKKERFSLILESASTNQTSMYLCASSLTGGNTEAFFGQGTRLTVV.